This T cell receptor (beta chain) was documented in a study of T cell changes during pregnancy in multiple sclerosis. This clone appeared once. The table came from immunoSEQ multiplex PCR; TCRdb's copy has only in-frame clones and leaves some out. The data contain around 80,000 clones, nearly 95% of them singletons. The clonotype was recovered from a female donor with multiple sclerosis, enrolled in a pregnancy study. This material consisted of peripheral blood, taken in the second trimester of pregnancy.

This chain's CDR3 is CASSKDQGSGYTF. The CDR3 nucleotides read TGTGCCAGTAGTAAAGACCAGGGAAGTGGCTACACCTTC. This chain links TRBV19 with TRBJ1-2, with D maybe TRBD1 (5 bases). V lost 4 bases and J 7 bases, leaving 13 bases between the germline ends. The V gene's germline CDR1 is LNHDA and CDR2 SQIVND (reference sequence). CDR3 length: 13 residues.